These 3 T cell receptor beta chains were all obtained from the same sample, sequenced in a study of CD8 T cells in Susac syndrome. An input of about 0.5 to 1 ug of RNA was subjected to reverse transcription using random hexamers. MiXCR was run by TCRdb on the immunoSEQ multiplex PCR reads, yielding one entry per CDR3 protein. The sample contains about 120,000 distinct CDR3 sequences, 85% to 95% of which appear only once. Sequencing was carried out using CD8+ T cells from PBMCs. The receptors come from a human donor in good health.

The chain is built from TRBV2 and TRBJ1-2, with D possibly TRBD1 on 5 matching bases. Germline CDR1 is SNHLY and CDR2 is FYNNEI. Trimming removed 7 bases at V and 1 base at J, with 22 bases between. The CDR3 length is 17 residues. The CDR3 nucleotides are TGTGCCAGCAATGAGGTGGGGAATACAGGTTTTAACTATGGCTACACCTTC. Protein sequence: CASNEVGNTGFNYGYTF.

The CDR3 DNA follows: TGCAGCGTCGGGGGTACCGAGACCCAGTACTTC. This encodes CSVGGTETQYF. The chain has TRBV29-1 and TRBJ2-5, with D perhaps matching TRBD2 (6 bases). V was shortened by 6 bases and J by 5 bases, with 10 bases between the two germline ends. CDR3 length: 11 residues. Germline loops: CDR1 SQVTM, CDR2 ANQGSEA. The full variable domain, rest sourced from reference TRBV29-1 and TRBJ2-5, is SAVISQKPSRDICQRGTSLTIQCQVDSQVTMMFWYRQQPGQSLTLIATANQGSEATYESGFVIDKFPISRPNLTFSTLTVSNMSPEDSSIYLCSVGGTETQYFGPGTRLLVL.

The CDR3 spells CASSFGQAYEQYF. The CDR3, as DNA: TGCGCCAGCAGCTTCGGACAGGCCTACGAGCAGTACTTC. V and J are TRBV5-1 and TRBJ2-7; 7 bases map to TRBD1. The germline V gene encodes CDR1 SGHRS and CDR2 YFSETQ. The CDR3 runs 13 residues. The trim removed 2 bases at V and 2 bases at J, leaving 1 base unmatched.